This TCR beta chain was obtained from a study of patients and donors after allogeneic stem cell transplantation. TCRdb fed the RT-PCR reads into MiXCR, producing one record per CDR3 protein. The data show more than 850,000 distinct CDR3 sequences, roughly 17% seen once. This clonotype was counted between two and nine times. The sample taken for sequencing was blood, either unsorted or a sorted T cell fraction (not recorded which). The source is a human donor who was either an allogeneic HSCT recipient or a stem cell or donor lymphocyte infusion donor (not recorded which). It is not recorded whose cells these are; they may come from a transplant donor.

As DNA, the CDR3 is TGTGCCAGCGGGCTCATGGAACTAACCTACGAGCAGTACTTC. Translation gives CASGLMELTYEQYF. This rearrangement joins TRBV11-2 to TRBJ2-7; D is unresolved. The CDR3 extends over 14 amino acids. CDR1 SGHAT and CDR2 FQNNGV come from the germline V gene. With 8 bases removed from V and 2 bases from J, the gap between germline ends came to 16 bases.